This T cell receptor beta chain was sequenced for a study of T-cell reconstitution after alpha-beta-depleted transplantation in children. V lost 0 bases and J 6 bases, leaving 14 bases between the germline ends. The germline V gene encodes CDR1 LGHNA and CDR2 YSLEER. The CDR3 spans 15 residues. This clonotype was counted between two and nine times. A library of TCRbeta sequences, prepared with unique molecular identifiers, was generated. TCRdb called the PCR reads again in MiXCR, with one record for every CDR3 protein. The data hold about 76,000 distinct CDR3 sequences, with roughly 13% observed a single time.

This receptor was taken from a male patient between 2 and 10 years old who had a stem cell transplant for acute lymphoblastic leukemia, so the T cells may come from the graft donor. Material: PBMCs, mostly from graft donor cells, obtained 180 days after TCRalphabeta/CD19-depleted stem cell transplant. The chain uses TRBV4-3 and TRBJ1-2; D is undetermined. This chain's CDR3 is CASSQEMARTHGYTF. CDR3 sequence (DNA): TGCGCCAGCAGCCAAGAAATGGCCAGGACTCATGGCTACACCTTC.